The 21 T cell receptor beta chains presented below share a single source sample, sequenced in a study of blood T cell repertoires in COVID-19. The assay was immunoSEQ multiplex PCR, and TCRdb's table has in-frame clones only and misses some. The repertoire holds 350,000 to 400,000 clones, roughly 91% seen once, with more than 0.95% in the top ten. Sequencing was carried out using PBMCs or T cells enriched from blood (not recorded which). These TCRs come from a young woman who had recovered from COVID-19.

The sample holds a few counts of this clone. The chain is built from TRBV19 and TRBJ2-7; D is possibly TRBD2 (5 bases). Germline V gene sequence: CDR1 LNHDA, CDR2 SQIVND (reference sequence). V was clipped by 5 bases and J by 0 bases, with 11 bases between them. This CDR3 region has 14 residues. CDR3 sequence: CASSAGSSSYEQYF. The DNA of the CDR3 is TGTGCCAGTAGTGCGGGTTCTAGCTCCTACGAGCAGTACTTC.

The J gene is TRBJ1-1, the V gene TRBV11-3, with 7 bases that match TRBD1. The length of the CDR3 is 14 residues. Germline lookup yields CDR1 SGHNT and CDR2 YENEEA. Losses at the gene ends were 4 bases for V and 4 bases for J; bases not matched to a gene: 6. The CDR3, as DNA: TGTGCCAGCAGCTCTCAGGGGGTTTCCACTGAAGCTTTCTTT. Translation: CASSSQGVSTEAFF. The whole variable domain, filled in from reference TRBV11-3 and TRBJ1-1, reads EAGVVQSPRYKIIEKKQPVAFWCNPISGHNTLYWYLQNLGQGPELLIRYENEEAVDDSQLPKDRFSAERLKGVDSTLKIQPAELGDSAVYLCASSSQGVSTEAFFGQGTRLTVV.

V usage is TRBV5-1 and J usage is TRBJ2-7; TRBD1 might be the D (6 bases). Deletions cut 0 bases from V and 0 bases from J, with 7 bases between. Germline V gives CDR1 SGHRS, CDR2 YFSETQ. The CDR3 loop spans 14 amino acids. The chain's CDR3 is CASSLDRDSYEQYF. Written as DNA, the CDR3 is TGCGCCAGCAGCTTGGACAGGGACTCCTACGAGCAGTACTTC.

V usage is TRBV5-3 and J usage is TRBJ2-1; no reliable D call. TRBV5-3 is treated as an ORF (open reading frame) with a function not yet certain. This CDR3 has 14 residues. V lost 0 bases, J lost 8 bases, and 12 bases lay in between. The CDR3 loop is CARSLARCRDEQFF. The CDR3 DNA sequence: TGTGCCAGAAGCTTGGCCCGATGTAGAGATGAGCAGTTCTTC.

The CDR3 DNA reads TGTGCCAGCAGTCCGACCCCGGGACAGATCTATGGCTACACCTTC. It encodes CASSPTPGQIYGYTF. This rearrangement joins TRBV27 to TRBJ1-2; TRBD1 matches 7 bases. The CDR3 is 15 amino acids. CDR1 is MNHEY, CDR2 SMNVEV, per germline (reference sequence). V lost 5 bases to trimming and J lost 4 bases; unmatched junction nucleotides: 10.

The chain combines TRBV6-1 with TRBJ1-1; 7 bases line up with TRBD1. The CDR3 is made up of 13 amino acids. From germline, CDR1 is MNHNS and CDR2 SASEGT. Trimming removed 3 bases from V and 4 bases from J; junction bases left unmatched: 2. CDR3 residues: CASSDTGATEAFF. In DNA form, the CDR3 reads TGTGCCAGCAGTGACACAGGGGCCACTGAAGCTTTCTTT.

V gene TRBV7-9 combines with J gene TRBJ1-1; D might be TRBD1 (6 bases). Germline V CDR1 and CDR2: SEHNR, FQNEAQ (reference sequence). CDR3 length: 16 residues. The ends were cut back, 5 bases at V and 0 bases at J, with 16 bases in the middle. The CDR3 loop is CASSPIPGQVNTEAFF. The DNA of the CDR3 is TGTGCCAGCAGCCCAATCCCGGGACAAGTGAACACTGAAGCTTTCTTT.

Notes on this clone: Its ends do not fully match the called genes, so a read error is possible. Here the CDR3 reads CASSLDRGAYEQYF. In DNA, the CDR3 is TGTGCCAGCAGCCTAGACAGGGGGGCCTACGAGCAGTACTTC. The V gene is TRBV11-2, the J gene TRBJ2-7, with 9 bases aligning to TRBD1. Germline V lookup: CDR1 SGHAT, CDR2 FQNNGV. The CDR3 consists of 14 residues.

The CDR3 DNA follows: TGTGCCAGCAGCTTCGGGTCCTGGAGGGGGCCTTCTGGGGCCAACGTCCTGACTTTC. It codes for CASSFGSWRGPSGANVLTF. J is TRBJ2-6 and V is TRBV7-6; possible D gene TRBD1, 7 bases. Germline V gene data show CDR1 as SGHVS and CDR2 as FNYEAQ. The length of the CDR3 is 19 residues. The V end was cut by 3 bases, the J end by 1 base, with 19 bases between.

The J gene is TRBJ1-6, the V gene TRBV18; 10 nucleotides line up with TRBD1. The CDR3 length is 15 residues. V shed 3 bases, J shed 9 bases, and the junction held 5 bases outside the gene matches. Looked up from germline, CDR1 is KGHSH and CDR2 is LQKENI. CDR3 protein: CASSPTGTGVSPLHF. CDR3 DNA sequence: TGTGCCAGCTCACCTACCGGGACAGGGGTTTCACCCCTCCACTTT.

V gene TRBV7-8 combines with J gene TRBJ1-6; 7 bases fit TRBD1. Trimming removed 6 bases from V and 7 bases from J; junction bases left unmatched: 9. The CDR3 spans 15 residues. From germline, CDR1 is SGHVS and CDR2 FQNEAQ. CDR3 DNA: TGTGCCAGCAGGGACCGGGACAGTTTGAATTCACCCCTCCACTTT. Protein product: CASRDRDSLNSPLHF.

The V gene is TRBV6-4, the J gene TRBJ1-2; TRBD1 matches 7 bases. V lost 6 bases and J lost 8; bases outside the gene matches: 9. Per germline, CDR1 MRHNA and CDR2 SNTAGT. The CDR3 spans 13 residues. The CDR3 DNA reads as TGTGCCAGCAGCTCCGACAGGGTCCGGGGCTACACCTTC. Protein sequence: CASSSDRVRGYTF.

This clone has more than one count but fewer than ten. The J gene is TRBJ1-2, the V gene TRBV5-3, with D uncertain. TRBV5-3 is reported as an ORF; its role is uncertain. The CDR3 length is 11 residues. Trimming pared 4 bases from V and 12 bases from J, leaving 13 bases between. CDR3 residues: CARSIESVDTF. The CDR3 DNA sequence: TGTGCCAGAAGCATTGAAAGCGTAGACACCTTC.

V gene TRBV4-2 combines with J gene TRBJ1-1; 8 nucleotides match TRBD1. Germline V gene sequence: CDR1 LGHNA, CDR2 YNFKEQ. CDR3 length: 13 residues. The V segment lost 5 bases and the J segment 3 bases; nucleotides outside the gene matches: 2. The CDR3 sequence: CASSGQGDTEAFF. As DNA, the CDR3 is TGTGCCAGCAGCGGACAGGGCGACACTGAAGCTTTCTTT.

The chain has TRBV10-3 and TRBJ2-7; 7 positions agree with TRBD1. V shed 5 bases and J 3 bases; nucleotides not matched to a gene: 4. The CDR3 totals 13 residues. CDR1 and CDR2 (germline): ENHRY, SYGVKD. DNA of the CDR3: TGTGCCATCAGTTCACAGGGGATCTACGAGCAGTACTTC. It is translated as CAISSQGIYEQYF.

V gene TRBV11-3 combines with J gene TRBJ2-2; D unclear. The CDR3 consists of 12 residues. Looked up from germline, CDR1 is SGHNT and CDR2 is YENEEA. V was pared by 6 bases and J by 5 bases, with 7 bases between. CDR3 amino acids: CASSEVTGELFF. In DNA form, the CDR3 reads TGTGCCAGCAGTGAGGTAACCGGGGAGCTGTTTTTT.

The gene calls are TRBV6-5 and TRBJ2-7; 12 bases are a match to TRBD2. J lost 1 base, V lost 6 bases, and 4 bases had no gene match. The germline V gene has CDR1 MNHEY and CDR2 SVGAGI. The CDR3 loop spans 15 amino acids. The CDR3, as DNA: TGTGCCAGCAGCCAGACTAGCGGGGGTTCCTACGAGCAGTACTTC. It translates to CASSQTSGGSYEQYF.

The CDR3 protein is CASSLGLTGGGNIQYF. The CDR3 DNA reads TGCGCCAGCAGCTTAGGCTTAACAGGGGGCGGGAACATTCAGTACTTC. The rearrangement links TRBV4-1 to TRBJ2-4, with TRBD1 matching over 9 bases. The CDR3 has 16 residues. Germline assignment: CDR1 MGHRA and CDR2 YSYEKL. With V trimmed by 5 bases and J by 7 bases, 12 bases remained unmatched.

The chain combines TRBV18 with TRBJ2-5, with a tentative D call TRBD2 (5 bases). Trimming took 3 bases from V and 5 from J, leaving 16 bases between them. The CDR3 is 15 amino acids. Germline CDR1 and CDR2: KGHSH and LQKENI. CDR3 coding DNA: TGTGCCAGCTCACCCCGGGATCTAGCCGTGGAGACCCAGTACTTC. Its protein product is CASSPRDLAVETQYF.

J is TRBJ1-2 and V is TRBV5-8; no reliable D call. Deletions cut 0 bases from V and 8 bases from J, with 8 bases between. Germline values: CDR1 SGHTS, CDR2 YDEGEE. The CDR3 is 12 residues long. The CDR3 nucleotides are TGTGCCAGCAGCTTGGGATTAGCCGGCTACACCTTC. Residues: CASSLGLAGYTF.

The rearrangement links TRBV14 to TRBJ2-1, with D possibly matching TRBD2 (6 bases). Germline loops: CDR1 SGHDN, CDR2 FVKESK. V dropped 4 bases and J dropped 0 bases, with 10 bases sitting between them. The CDR3 covers 15 residues. Written as DNA, the CDR3 is TGTGCCAGCAGCCCGGACTATAGCTCCTACAATGAGCAGTTCTTC. It codes for CASSPDYSSYNEQFF.